The T cell receptor (beta chain) described here comes from a study of shared clonotypes between healthy human individuals. Looking at the study overall: CD4 naive and CD4 memory each took three plates per donor, while CD8 naive took two and CD8 memory one.

Study processing details: ImmunoSEQ yielded junction-only sequences lacking quality scores, so filtering differed. Clones were sequenced by immunoSEQ multiplex PCR, and TCRdb holds only the in-frame ones, with some missing. V and J calls and clone size are as listed in that table; D and trimming were resolved from the DNA. The sample contains a few million clones, 93% of which appear only once. This CDR3 has 13 residues. CDR1 is GTSNPN, CDR2 SVGIG, per germline (reference sequence). V was clipped by 2 bases and J by 3 bases, with 8 bases between them. V gene TRBV30 combines with J gene TRBJ1-5, with unresolved D. The sample taken for sequencing was naive CD4+ T cells from PBMCs. Sample subset: CD45RA+ positively selected. The TCR originated in a man younger than 35 in good health. Some clones in this sample may be carry-over from other donors' samples. CDR3 region: CAWSLQPNQPQHF. Here the CDR3 DNA reads TGTGCCTGGAGTCTTCAACCCAATCAGCCCCAGCATTTT.